The 12 T cell receptor beta chains reported below all come from one sample, sequenced in a study of beta chain features in type 1 diabetes. Study-level findings and limits: Patients with Type 1 diabetes showed moderately but significantly shorter TCRB CDR3s in all four CD4+ subsets.

No antigen has been assigned to these receptors. The authors reverse transcribed all of the isolated RNA, so sequencing captured expressed TCRB transcripts. TCRdb's table, derived via immunoSEQ multiplex PCR, lists solely in-frame clones and lacks some. The sample has under 350,000 clones, around 15% seen once; the top ten hold about 0.017%. The sample was naive CD4+ T cells from blood. The receptors derive from a man aged 25-45 years with type 1 diabetes.

The chain recombines TRBV28 with TRBJ2-1; 8 nucleotides match TRBD1. CDR3 length equals 15 residues. With 6 bases clipped from V and 8 bases from J, the junction kept 12 bases outside the gene matches. CDR1 is MDHEN, CDR2 SYDVKM, per germline. The CDR3 reads CASSRQGQESYEQFF. CDR3 nucleotides: TGTGCCAGCAGCCGCCAGGGACAGGAGAGCTATGAGCAGTTCTTC.

The chain has TRBV30 and TRBJ1-5; D is unresolved. Germline values: CDR1 GTSNPN, CDR2 SVGIG (reference sequence). The CDR3 is 12 residues long. V was clipped by 1 base and J by 3 bases, with 4 bases between them. The CDR3 DNA is TGTGCCTGGAGTGAGCTCAATCAGCCCCAGCATTTT. As protein: CAWSELNQPQHF.

The chain combines TRBV19 with TRBJ2-5; D might be TRBD1 (6 bases). The CDR3 runs to 15 residues. The germline V gene encodes CDR1 LNHDA and CDR2 SQIVND (reference sequence). Trimming shortened V by 5 bases and J by 2 bases, and 15 bases separated the two germline ends. This CDR3 reads CASSGSDRPQETQYF. In DNA form, the CDR3 reads TGTGCCAGTAGTGGATCGGACAGACCGCAAGAGACCCAGTACTTC.

The rearrangement uses TRBV7-9 and TRBJ2-1; unclear D gene. The germline V and J ends were trimmed by 1 base and 12 bases, with 10 bases remaining between them. Germline V gene sequence: CDR1 SEHNR, CDR2 FQNEAQ (reference sequence). This CDR3 comprises 12 residues. CDR3 nucleotide sequence: TGTGCCAGCAGCTTAGGTGGCCGCACGCAGTTCTTC. Translation gives CASSLGGRTQFF.

This clone was detected only a few times. The rearrangement links TRBV7-2 to TRBJ2-5; TRBD1 might be the D (8 bases). V lost 6 bases to trimming and J lost 4 bases, with 15 bases between them. The CDR3 consists of 14 residues. The V gene's germline CDR1 is SGHTA and CDR2 FQGNSA. The CDR3 region is CASRRTGRGETQYF. CDR3 sequence (DNA): TGTGCCAGCAGACGGACAGGGAGGGGAGAGACCCAGTACTTC.

V is TRBV9 and J is TRBJ2-5, with D perhaps TRBD1 (6 bases). The germline CDR1 and CDR2 sequences are SGDLS and YYNGEE. The CDR3 runs to 15 residues. The V end was cut by 4 bases, the J end by 5 bases, with 18 bases between. The CDR3 DNA sequence: TGTGCCAGCAGCACCAGTGCCAGGGGAGTGGAGACCCAGTACTTC. Translated: CASSTSARGVETQYF.

The chain joins TRBV6-5 to TRBJ1-1; no definite D call. This CDR3 comprises 14 residues. Germline V gene data show CDR1 as MNHEY and CDR2 as SVGAGI. V was cut by 6 bases and J by 2 bases, with 13 bases left in between. The CDR3 coding sequence is TGTGCCAGCAGCGGTCGTACGGGAAACACTGAAGCTTTCTTT. Protein product: CASSGRTGNTEAFF.

J is TRBJ1-1 and V is TRBV7-9, with 8 bases fitting TRBD1. This CDR3 is built from 14 residues. V shed 5 bases, J shed 4 bases, and the junction held 6 bases outside the gene matches. CDR1 SEHNR and CDR2 FQNEAQ come from the germline V gene (reference sequence). Here the CDR3 DNA reads TGTGCCAGCAGCGCGACAGGGGCCTCCACTGAAGCTTTCTTT. Residues: CASSATGASTEAFF. Full variable domain (rest looked up from reference TRBV7-9 and TRBJ1-1): DTGVSQNPRHKITKRGQNVTFRCDPISEHNRLYWYRQTLGQGPEFLTYFQNEAQLEKSRLLSDRFSAERPKGSFSTLEIQRTEQGDSAMYLCASSATGASTEAFFGQGTRLTVV.

The chain's CDR3 is CASSPTSGRTREQFF. For the CDR3, the DNA is TGTGCCAGCAGCCCGACTAGCGGGAGGACGCGCGAGCAGTTCTTC. The chain has TRBV13 and TRBJ2-1, with 13 bases matching TRBD2. From germline, CDR1 is PRHDT and CDR2 FYEKMQ (reference sequence). The V gene end was trimmed by 5 bases and the J gene end by 10 bases; junction bases not matched to a gene: 8. This CDR3 is built from 15 residues.

This chain uses TRBV5-4 with TRBJ1-1; D not resolved. This CDR3 has 15 amino acids. The V end lost 0 bases, the J end lost 0 bases, and 9 bases lay between the germline ends. Germline V gene lookup returns CDR1 SGHNT and CDR2 YYREEE (reference sequence). The CDR3 DNA reads TGTGCCAGCAGCTTGGAACGGAGAATGAACACTGAAGCTTTCTTT. It yields the protein CASSLERRMNTEAFF.

The chain joins TRBV28 to TRBJ2-1, with 7 bases matching TRBD2. The V gene end was trimmed by 5 bases and the J gene end by 2 bases; junction bases not matched to a gene: 3. Germline CDR1 is MDHEN and CDR2 is SYDVKM. The CDR3 length is 14 residues. Here the CDR3 DNA reads TGTGCCAGCAGTCGCGGGGGAACCTACAATGAGCAGTTCTTC. Translation gives CASSRGGTYNEQFF.

J is TRBJ2-1 and V is TRBV18; 8 bases line up with TRBD2. J gave up 7 bases and V 3 bases, and 5 bases lay outside the gene matches. The germline CDR1 and CDR2 sequences are KGHSH and LQKENI. There are 14 residues in the CDR3. CDR3 amino acids: CASSPAGGRNEQFF. The DNA for the CDR3 is TGTGCCAGCTCACCGGCGGGAGGTCGGAATGAGCAGTTCTTC.